The 18 T cell receptor beta chains below were found in one sample sequenced in a study of CD8+ T cells in alopecia areata (dated by TCRdb to the late 2010s). Reading the label with the study, this specimen's treatment or condition is: oral pan-JAK inhibitor, 5-10 mg twice daily. To prepare the library, the immunoSEQ multiplex PCR assay was applied. RNA was extracted from all samples and reverse transcribed into cDNA as template for TCR sequencing. TCRdb holds this immuneACCESS table with in-frame rearrangements only. Some clones are missing; in checked studies, unresolved V genes explain under half, and the rest has no known cause. This sample lists about 180,000 clones; roughly 46% were detected once. Around 10% of the sample is taken by the ten largest. Sequencing used CD8+ T cells sorted from blood, obtained at roughly week 52, from a patient treated with tofacitinib. These receptors were collected from a human donor with alopecia areata.

The chain employs TRBV2 and TRBJ2-3; 10 bases match TRBD2. The V gene's germline CDR1 is SNHLY and CDR2 FYNNEI. The V and J ends lost 2 bases and 4 bases, in that order; junction bases with no gene match: 6. The length of the CDR3 is 16 residues. The CDR3 spells CASSESLAGVSDTQYF. The CDR3 DNA sequence: TGTGCCAGCAGTGAAAGTCTAGCGGGGGTGTCAGATACGCAGTATTTT.

This chain joins TRBV10-2 and TRBJ2-3; 10 nucleotides agree with TRBD2. The germline V gene has CDR1 WSHSY and CDR2 SAAADI. V dropped 6 bases and J dropped 4; count of bases not matched to a gene: 7. The CDR3 has 15 amino acids. CDR3 nucleotide sequence: TGCGCCAGCAGGGAGCTAGCGGGGGAGGCAGATACGCAGTATTTT. Translation: CASRELAGEADTQYF.

This clone was seen a handful of times. V and J are TRBV19 and TRBJ1-2; no clear D gene. The germline V gene has CDR1 LNHDA and CDR2 SQIVND (reference sequence). The V end was cut by 0 bases, the J end by 6 bases, with 14 bases between. This CDR3 contains 15 residues. Here the CDR3 reads CASSIDGTADDGYTF. CDR3 in DNA: TGTGCCAGTAGTATAGATGGCACCGCGGACGATGGCTACACCTTC.

The sample holds one count of this clone. The V gene is TRBV5-6, the J gene TRBJ1-5; possible D gene TRBD1, 6 bases. There are 14 residues in the CDR3. CDR1 and CDR2 (germline): SGHDT, YYEEEE. V was trimmed by 0 bases and J by 5 bases, leaving 9 bases between them. The CDR3 nucleotides are TGTGCCAGCAGCTTGGCCGAGGGGGATCAGCCCCAGCATTTT. It is translated as CASSLAEGDQPQHF.

The V gene is TRBV10-3, the J gene TRBJ2-3; D possibly corresponds to TRBD1 (5 bases). Germline-derived CDR1 and CDR2 are ENHRY and SYGVKD. CDR3 length: 15 residues. The germline V and J ends were trimmed by 0 bases and 6 bases, with 13 bases remaining between them. This chain's CDR3 is CAISESWGMGDTQYF. In nucleotides, the CDR3 is TGTGCCATCAGTGAGTCCTGGGGCATGGGGGATACGCAGTATTTT.

This sequence joins TRBV27 and TRBJ2-4; TRBD1 is a possible D gene (6 bases). CDR3 length: 13 amino acids. Germline V lookup: CDR1 MNHEY, CDR2 SMNVEV (reference sequence). Between the trimmed V and J ends, which lost 8 bases and 9 bases, there was a span of 17 bases. In DNA, the CDR3 is TGTGCCAGCGGAATTTACAGGGTCGGCATTCAGTACTTC. Its translation is CASGIYRVGIQYF.

The chain is built from TRBV4-3 and TRBJ2-5; weak D call: TRBD2 (7 bases). Germline CDR1 and CDR2: LGHNA and YSLEER. Trimming cost V 1 base and J 5 bases, with 14 bases left between them. This CDR3 has 15 residues. The CDR3 bases are TGCGCCAGCAGCCAAGGAGACGGGGGGCAGGAGACCCAGTACTTC. It specifies CASSQGDGGQETQYF.

This clone was seen only a few times. J is TRBJ2-5 and V is TRBV10-3, with TRBD1 as a possible D gene (5 bases). V was shortened by 1 base and J by 0 bases, with 6 bases between the two germline ends. The CDR3 spans 14 residues. Germline values: CDR1 ENHRY, CDR2 SYGVKD. CDR3: CAISEFRDQETQYF. The CDR3 DNA reads TGTGCCATCAGTGAGTTCAGGGACCAAGAGACCCAGTACTTC.

This clone was picked up one time. V is TRBV6-5 and J is TRBJ2-2; 9 bases agree with TRBD2. Germline V gene lookup returns CDR1 MNHEY and CDR2 SVGAGI. The junction had 3 bases not matched to a gene; V was cut back by 2 bases and J by 5 bases. The CDR3 loop spans 15 amino acids. CDR3 sequence: CASSYGGGETGELFF. The CDR3, as DNA: TGTGCCAGCAGTTACGGCGGGGGGGAGACCGGGGAGCTGTTTTTT.

The chain links TRBV14 to TRBJ2-6, with D tentatively TRBD1 (7 bases). Looked up from germline, CDR1 is SGHDN and CDR2 is FVKESK. The CDR3 length is 17 residues. Trimming took 1 base from V and 0 from J, leaving 10 bases between them. The CDR3 loop is CASSQGQGLSGANVLTF. In nucleotides, the CDR3 is TGTGCCAGCAGCCAAGGACAGGGACTCTCTGGGGCCAACGTCCTGACTTTC.

J is TRBJ2-1 and V is TRBV30, with unresolved D. This CDR3 is built from 13 residues. CDR1 is GTSNPN and CDR2 is SVGIG in the germline V gene (reference sequence). Trimming cost V 2 bases and J 7 bases, with 12 bases left between them. CDR3 protein: CAWSFVGINEQFF. The CDR3 DNA follows: TGTGCCTGGAGTTTTGTAGGAATAAATGAGCAGTTCTTC.

The chain employs TRBV30 and TRBJ2-5; D is ambiguous. This CDR3 is built from 11 residues. Trimming pared 4 bases from V and 3 bases from J, leaving 6 bases between. Germline loops: CDR1 GTSNPN, CDR2 SVGIG (reference sequence). The CDR3 DNA is TGTGCCTGGACTCACAAAGAGACCCAGTACTTC. It yields the protein CAWTHKETQYF. Full variable domain (outside the CDR3, taken from reference TRBV30 and TRBJ2-5): SQTIHQWPATLVQPVGSPLSLECTVEGTSNPNLYWYRQAAGRGLQLLFYSVGIGQISSEVPQNLSASRPQDRQFILSSKKLLLSDSGFYLCAWTHKETQYFGPGTRLLVL.

The table lists this clone with a few counts. This rearrangement joins TRBV11-1 to TRBJ2-3; TRBD1 or TRBD2 may be the D gene (5 bases each). There are 14 residues in the CDR3. V gave up 3 bases and J gave up 1 base, with 8 bases separating them. Germline V lookup: CDR1 SGHAT, CDR2 FQDESV (reference sequence). The CDR3 loop is CASSFWDGTDTQYF. The CDR3 DNA follows: TGTGCCAGCAGCTTTTGGGACGGCACAGATACGCAGTATTTT.

This clone was found a few times. The rearrangement joins TRBV6-6 to TRBJ1-4; a weak D match, TRBD1 (6 bases). With 4 bases removed from V and 5 bases from J, the gap between germline ends came to 17 bases. CDR3 length: 16 amino acids. The germline V gene encodes CDR1 MNHNY and CDR2 SVGAGI (reference sequence). The CDR3 protein is CASSLPKDSLNEKLFF. The CDR3 DNA reads as TGTGCCAGCAGTTTGCCCAAGGACAGCTTGAATGAAAAACTGTTTTTT.

This clone was recorded a few times. The chain links TRBV7-2 to TRBJ1-2; D is uncertain. V was shortened by 3 bases and J by 8 bases, with 13 bases between the two germline ends. CDR1 SGHTA and CDR2 FQGNSA come from the germline V gene. The CDR3 consists of 13 residues. CDR3 sequence (DNA): TGTGCCAGCAGCTTTTATAACAATGACGGCTACACCTTC. It encodes CASSFYNNDGYTF. The full variable domain, completed using reference TRBV7-2 and TRBJ1-2, is GAGVSQSPSNKVTEKGKDVELRCDPISGHTALYWYRQSLGQGLEFLIYFQGNSAPDKSGLPSDRFSAERTGGSVSTLTIQRTQQEDSAVYLCASSFYNNDGYTFGSGTRLTVV.

The chain has TRBV7-9 and TRBJ1-1; D unresolved. This CDR3 contains 13 residues. V was cut by 7 bases and J by 4 bases, with 13 bases left in between. Germline V CDR1 and CDR2: SEHNR, FQNEAQ (reference sequence). CDR3 in DNA: TGTGCCAGCACCCAAACGGTCAGCACTGAAGCTTTCTTT. This codes for CASTQTVSTEAFF. The full variable domain, with the rest looked up from reference TRBV7-9 and TRBJ1-1, is DTGVSQNPRHKITKRGQNVTFRCDPISEHNRLYWYRQTLGQGPEFLTYFQNEAQLEKSRLLSDRFSAERPKGSFSTLEIQRTEQGDSAMYLCASTQTVSTEAFFGQGTRLTVV.

The chain uses TRBV27 and TRBJ1-6; 8 nucleotides line up with TRBD1. The trim removed 1 base at V and 10 bases at J, leaving 6 bases unmatched. The CDR3 extends over 15 amino acids. Germline V gene data show CDR1 as MNHEY and CDR2 as SMNVEV (reference sequence). The CDR3 nucleotides are TGTGCCAGCAGTTTATTTTCCAGGGGGCTGTCACCCCTCCACTTT. Translated: CASSLFSRGLSPLHF.

This chain joins TRBV11-1 and TRBJ2-2; perhaps TRBD2 as D (6 bases). Germline loops: CDR1 SGHAT, CDR2 FQDESV (reference sequence). With 3 bases removed from V and 4 bases from J, the gap between germline ends came to 9 bases. This CDR3 spans 14 amino acids. DNA for the CDR3: TGTGCCAGCAGCTTTGAGGGAGGCACCGGGGAGCTGTTTTTT. This sequence encodes CASSFEGGTGELFF. Variable domain in full (rest from reference TRBV11-1 and TRBJ2-2): EAEVAQSPRYKITEKSQAVAFWCDPISGHATLYWYRQILGQGPELLVQFQDESVVDDSQLPKDRFSAERLKGVDSTLKIQPAELGDSAMYLCASSFEGGTGELFFGEGSRLTVL.